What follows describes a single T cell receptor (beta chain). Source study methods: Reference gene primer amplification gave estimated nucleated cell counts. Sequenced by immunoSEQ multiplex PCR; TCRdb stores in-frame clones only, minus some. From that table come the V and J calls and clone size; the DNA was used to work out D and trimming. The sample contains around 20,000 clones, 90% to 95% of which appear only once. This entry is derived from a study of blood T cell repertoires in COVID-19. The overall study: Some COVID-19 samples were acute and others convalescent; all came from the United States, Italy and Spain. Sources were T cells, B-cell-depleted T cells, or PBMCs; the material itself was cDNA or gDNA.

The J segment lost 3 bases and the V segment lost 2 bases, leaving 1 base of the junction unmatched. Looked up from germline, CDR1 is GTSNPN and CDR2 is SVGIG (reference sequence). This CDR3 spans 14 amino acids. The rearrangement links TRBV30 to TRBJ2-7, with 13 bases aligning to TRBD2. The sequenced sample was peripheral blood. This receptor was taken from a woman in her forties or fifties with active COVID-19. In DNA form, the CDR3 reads TGTGCCTGGAGTTGGACTAGCGGGAGCTACGAGCAGTACTTC. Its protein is CAWSWTSGSYEQYF.